This is a list of T cell receptor beta chains from one sample in a study of control samples from healthy donors and cancer patients. Here immunoSEQ multiplex PCR was the method, and the copy in TCRdb shows in-frame clones only, minus some. Of about 100,000 clones in the sample, roughly 90% were seen once. Sequencing used blood. The receptors come from a human donor in good health. The donor label of this sample is uncertain. Both conserved end residues are part of each CDR3. D genes are given only for firm matches. Not all rows give a size; the values are once, few, many and, for expanded clones, a class.

j_call v_call clone_size d_call cdr3_aa cdr3_nt
TRBJ2-3 TRBV18 . . CASSPSRTGPDTQYF TGTGCCAGCTCACCATCGCGGACTGGTCCGGATACGCAGTATTTT
TRBJ1-5 TRBV28 . . CASSFGGGFNQPQHF TGTGCCAGCAGTTTTGGCGGGGGGTTCAATCAGCCCCAGCATTTT
TRBJ1-5 TRBV7-6 once TRBD1 CASSSRQGADQPQHF TGTGCCAGCAGCTCTAGACAGGGGGCCGATCAGCCCCAGCATTTT
TRBJ1-2 TRBV2 . . CASSSSQGIYGYTF TGTGCCAGCAGTTCATCACAGGGAATCTATGGCTACACCTTC
TRBJ2-5 TRBV7-2 . . CASSVKRTEETQYF TGTGCCAGCAGCGTCAAGAGGACAGAAGAGACCCAGTACTTC
TRBJ2-2 TRBV27 . . CASSPTIGGAIGELFF TGTGCCAGCAGCCCCACGATTGGGGGGGCTATCGGGGAGCTGTTTTTT
TRBJ1-4 TRBV7-9 . . CASSLASTGGNEKLFF TGTGCCAGCAGCTTAGCGTCAACAGGTGGGAATGAAAAACTGTTTTTT
TRBJ1-2 TRBV19 . . CASSISGTSDYGYTF TGTGCCAGTAGTATCTCGGGCACCAGTGATTATGGCTACACCTTC
TRBJ1-1 TRBV5-5 . . CASTPGWVGMNTEAFF TGTGCCAGCACCCCCGGGTGGGTGGGGATGAACACTGAAGCTTTCTTT
TRBJ2-1 TRBV9 . . CASSVRSLGAYNEQFF TGTGCCAGCAGCGTCCGCTCACTCGGGGCCTACAATGAGCAGTTCTTC
TRBJ2-6 TRBV12-5 . . CASGLVLVSSGANVLTF TGTGCTAGTGGTTTGGTACTTGTAAGCTCTGGGGCCAACGTCCTGACTTTC
TRBJ1-1 TRBV5-1 . . CASSPFRNTEAFF TGCGCCAGCAGCCCGTTCAGAAACACTGAAGCTTTCTTT
TRBJ1-2 TRBV3-1/TRBV3-2 . TRBD1 CASSQPGTGYGYTF TGTGCCAGCAGCCAGCCCGGGACAGGCTATGGCTACACCTTC
TRBJ1-2 TRBV7-7 . TRBD1 CASSSAPQGTYGYTF TGTGCTAGCAGCTCAGCGCCACAGGGGACCTATGGCTACACCTTC
TRBJ2-1 TRBV9 . TRBD2 CASSVGLADYNEQFF TGTGCCAGCAGCGTAGGACTAGCGGATTACAATGAGCAGTTCTTC
TRBJ1-2 TRBV5-1 few TRBD1 CASSLVSGGDDYGYTF TGCGCCAGCAGCTTGGTTTCAGGGGGCGACGACTATGGCTACACCTTC
TRBJ2-1 TRBV5-1 . TRBD1 CASSSGTGGFAHNEQFF TGCGCCAGCAGCTCCGGGACAGGGGGGTTTGCACACAATGAGCAGTTCTTC
TRBJ1-2 TRBV6-5 . . CASSYSAASGYGYTF TGTGCCAGCAGTTACTCCGCGGCATCTGGGTATGGCTACACCTTC
TRBJ1-2 TRBV5-1 . . CASSTNPGRGANYGYTF TGCGCCAGCAGCACGAATCCAGGGCGCGGGGCTAACTATGGCTACACCTTC
TRBJ2-5 TRBV15 . . CATSRDRAGRETQYF TGTGCCACCAGCAGAGATCGGGCGGGGAGAGAGACCCAGTACTTC
TRBJ2-2 TRBV7-9 . . CASSLAQGGELFF TGTGCCAGCAGCTTAGCACAGGGAGGGGAGCTGTTTTTT
TRBJ2-1 TRBV7-6 . . CASSTRLKTYNEQFF TGTGCCAGCAGCACCCGACTCAAGACTTACAATGAGCAGTTCTTC
TRBJ1-4 TRBV6-1 . . CASCGGITTNEKLFF TGTGCCAGCTGCGGGGGGATTACAACTAATGAAAAACTGTTTTTT
TRBJ2-3 TRBV5-4 . TRBD2 CASSLKSSSGLGTDTQYF TGTGCCAGCAGCTTAAAGAGCTCCTCGGGACTAGGCACAGATACGCAGTATTTT
TRBJ1-4 TRBV19 . TRBD1 CASADRANEKLFF TGTGCCAGTGCTGACAGGGCTAATGAAAAACTGTTTTTT
TRBJ2-3 TRBV29-1 . . CSVEAFRGVSTDTQYF TGCAGCGTTGAAGCCTTTCGCGGGGTTAGCACAGATACGCAGTATTTT
TRBJ1-1 TRBV19 . TRBD1 CASRVTGRRTEAFF TGTGCCAGTAGAGTGACAGGGAGAAGGACTGAAGCTTTCTTT
TRBJ2-1 TRBV19 . . CASSFAYPRNEQFF TGTGCCAGTAGTTTTGCATACCCAAGGAATGAGCAGTTCTTC
TRBJ2-5 TRBV30 . TRBD1 CAWGRGGTQETQYF TGTGCCTGGGGGCGAGGGGGCACCCAAGAGACCCAGTACTTC
TRBJ1-2 TRBV20-1 . . CSASEANYGYTF TGCAGTGCTAGTGAGGCTAACTATGGCTACACCTTC
TRBJ1-5 TRBV5-1 . . CASSLGQGVGQPQHF TGCGCCAGCAGCTTGGGTCAGGGTGTGGGTCAGCCCCAGCATTTT
TRBJ2-1 TRBV9 . TRBD2 CASSISGGAYNEQFF TGTGCCAGCAGCATTAGCGGGGGGGCCTACAATGAGCAGTTCTTC
TRBJ2-2 TRBV13 . . CASSLGRRAGELFF .
TRBJ1-2 TRBV6-5 once . CASSYEKGSANYGYTF TGTGCCAGCAGTTACGAAAAGGGGTCTGCGAACTATGGCTACACCTTC
TRBJ1-4 TRBV23-1 once . CASSQASQDSLGEMTNEKLFF TGCGCCAGCAGTCAAGCAAGCCAGGACAGTTTAGGGGAAATGACTAATGAAAAACTGTTTTTT
TRBJ2-3 TRBV6-5 . TRBD2 CASSSYSGGITDTQYF TGTGCCAGCAGTTCCTATAGCGGGGGGATCACAGATACGCAGTATTTT
TRBJ1-3 TRBV14 . . CASSLGGNTIYF TGTGCCAGCAGCCTTGGTGGAAACACCATATATTTT
TRBJ2-1 TRBV30 . TRBD1 CAWKPTGSNNEQFF TGTGCCTGGAAACCGACAGGGTCAAACAATGAGCAGTTCTTC
TRBJ1-1 TRBV4-1 . TRBD1 CASSQSRDRVNVGTEAFF TGCGCCAGCAGCCAATCCCGGGACAGGGTGAATGTAGGCACTGAAGCTTTCTTT
TRBJ2-3 TRBV9 . . CASSAPPGTHTDTQYF TGTGCCAGCAGCGCGCCTCCCGGGACTCACACAGATACGCAGTATTTT
TRBJ2-7 TRBV5-1 . . CASGSQGTLGEQYF TGCGCCAGCGGCTCCCAGGGGACCCTTGGAGAGCAGTACTTC
TRBJ2-7 TRBV14 . TRBD2 CASSQAGGPRYEQYF TGTGCCAGCAGCCAAGCGGGGGGGCCTCGGTACGAGCAGTACTTC
TRBJ2-1 TRBV12-3/TRBV12-4 once . CASTVGRLVREFF TGTGCCAGCACTGTAGGCCGGTTGGTCCGGGAGTTCTTC
TRBJ2-7 TRBV2 . TRBD1 CASSDGTGGYEQYF TGTGCCAGCAGTGATGGGACAGGGGGCTACGAGCAGTACTTC
TRBJ1-5 TRBV6-2/TRBV6-3 . TRBD1 CASSPQGNSNQPQHF TGTGCCAGCAGCCCACAGGGGAATAGCAATCAGCCCCAGCATTTT
TRBJ2-5 TRBV6-6 few TRBD1 CASSYSIGRGQETQYF TGTGCCAGCAGTTACTCGATAGGCAGGGGGCAAGAGACCCAGTACTTC